The 3 T cell receptor beta chains given below trace back to one sample, sequenced in a study of PD-1 blockade in mismatch repair-deficient tumors. Libraries were prepared by immunoSEQ multiplex PCR; TCRdb keeps only in-frame clonotypes and omits some of them. This sample has under 85,000 clones, with 70% to 85% found just once. The source was peripheral blood, collected 2 weeks after starting pembrolizumab. The receptor source for this set is an adult with mismatch repair-deficient cancer.

This clone occurred once. The chain has TRBV6-6 and TRBJ1-5, with a tentative D call TRBD1 (5 bases). The germline gives CDR1 MNHNY, CDR2 SVGAGI (reference sequence). Deletions cut 2 bases from V and 3 bases from J, with 11 bases between. This CDR3 comprises 15 residues. The CDR3 loop is CASSYGTADNQPQHF. The CDR3 region has the DNA TGTGCCAGCAGTTACGGGACGGCAGACAATCAGCCCCAGCATTTT.

The J gene is TRBJ2-1, the V gene TRBV9; D gene uncertain. The CDR3 spans 12 residues. Germline CDR1 is SGDLS and CDR2 is YYNGEE. V was trimmed by 3 bases and J by 8 bases, leaving 9 bases between them. CDR3 nucleotide sequence: TGTGCCAGCAGCGGGTTACCCCATGAGCAGTTCTTC. It specifies CASSGLPHEQFF.

The chain has TRBV5-6 and TRBJ2-7, with a tentative D call TRBD2 (6 bases). The CDR3 loop spans 14 amino acids. Looked up from germline, CDR1 is SGHDT and CDR2 is YYEEEE. Trimming removed 3 bases from V and 3 bases from J, with 13 bases in between. The CDR3 region is CASSYTPGSYEQYF. The CDR3 DNA sequence: TGTGCCAGCAGCTACACACCCGGGAGCTACGAGCAGTACTTC. The full variable domain, rest sourced from reference TRBV5-6 and TRBJ2-7, is DAGVTQSPTHLIKTRGQQVTLRCSPKSGHDTVSWYQQALGQGPQFIFQYYEEEERQRGNFPDRFSGHQFPNYSSELNVNALLLGDSALYLCASSYTPGSYEQYFGPGTRLTVT.